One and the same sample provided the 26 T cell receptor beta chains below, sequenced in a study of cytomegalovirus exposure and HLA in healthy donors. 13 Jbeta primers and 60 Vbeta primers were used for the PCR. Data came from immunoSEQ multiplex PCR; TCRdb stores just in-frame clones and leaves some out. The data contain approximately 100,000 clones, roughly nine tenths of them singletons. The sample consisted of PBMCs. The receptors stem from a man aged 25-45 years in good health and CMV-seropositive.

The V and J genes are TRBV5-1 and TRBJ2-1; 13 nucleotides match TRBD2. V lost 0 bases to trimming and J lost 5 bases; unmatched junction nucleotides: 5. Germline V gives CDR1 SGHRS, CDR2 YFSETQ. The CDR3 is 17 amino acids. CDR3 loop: CASSLAPGLAGNNEQFF. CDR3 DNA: TGCGCCAGCAGCTTGGCCCCGGGACTAGCGGGAAACAATGAGCAGTTCTTC.

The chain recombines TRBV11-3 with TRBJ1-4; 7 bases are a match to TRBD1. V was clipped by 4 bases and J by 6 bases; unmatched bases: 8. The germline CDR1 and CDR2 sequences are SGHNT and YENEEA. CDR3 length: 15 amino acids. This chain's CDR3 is CASSSPGGRDEKLFF. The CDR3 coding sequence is TGTGCCAGCAGCTCCCCAGGGGGACGGGATGAAAAACTGTTTTTT.

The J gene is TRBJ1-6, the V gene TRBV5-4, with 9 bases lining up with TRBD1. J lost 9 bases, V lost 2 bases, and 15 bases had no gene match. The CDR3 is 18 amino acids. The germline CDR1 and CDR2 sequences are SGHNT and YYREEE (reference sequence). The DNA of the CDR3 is TGTGCCAGCAGCTTAGGGGAAAAGGCGGGACAGGGAACTTCACCCCTCCACTTT. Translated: CASSLGEKAGQGTSPLHF.

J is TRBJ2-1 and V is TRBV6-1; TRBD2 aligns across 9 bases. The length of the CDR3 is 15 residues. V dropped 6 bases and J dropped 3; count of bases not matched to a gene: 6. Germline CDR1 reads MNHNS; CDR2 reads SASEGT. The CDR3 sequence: CASSLGLAFYNEQFF. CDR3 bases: TGTGCCAGCAGCCTGGGACTAGCTTTCTACAATGAGCAGTTCTTC.

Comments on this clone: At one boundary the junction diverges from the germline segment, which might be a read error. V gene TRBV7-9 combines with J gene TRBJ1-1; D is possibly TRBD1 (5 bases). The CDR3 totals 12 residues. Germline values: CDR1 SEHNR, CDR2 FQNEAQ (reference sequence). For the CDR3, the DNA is TGTTCCAGCAGCTTCGAAACAGGCGGAGCTTTCTTT. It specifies CSSSFETGGAFF.

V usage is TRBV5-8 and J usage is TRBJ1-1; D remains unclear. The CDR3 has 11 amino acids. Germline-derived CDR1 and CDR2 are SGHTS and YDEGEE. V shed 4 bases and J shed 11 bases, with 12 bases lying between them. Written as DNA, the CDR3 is TGTGCCAGCAGCCAATTCATGAGGGCTTTCTTT. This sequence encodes CASSQFMRAFF.

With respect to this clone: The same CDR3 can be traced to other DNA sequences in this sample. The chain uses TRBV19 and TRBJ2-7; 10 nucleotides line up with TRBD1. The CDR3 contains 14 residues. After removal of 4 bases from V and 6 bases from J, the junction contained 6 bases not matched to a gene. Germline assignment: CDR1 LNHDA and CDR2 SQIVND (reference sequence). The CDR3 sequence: CASSRTGTGAEQYF. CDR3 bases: TGTGCCAGTAGTAGAACCGGGACAGGGGCCGAGCAGTACTTC.

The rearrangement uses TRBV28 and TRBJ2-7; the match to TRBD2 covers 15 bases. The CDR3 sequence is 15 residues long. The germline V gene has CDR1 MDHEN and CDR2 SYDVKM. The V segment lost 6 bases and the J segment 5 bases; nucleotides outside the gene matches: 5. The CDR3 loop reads CASSLGTSGRNEQYF. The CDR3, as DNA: TGTGCCAGCAGCCTGGGGACTAGCGGGAGGAACGAGCAGTACTTC.

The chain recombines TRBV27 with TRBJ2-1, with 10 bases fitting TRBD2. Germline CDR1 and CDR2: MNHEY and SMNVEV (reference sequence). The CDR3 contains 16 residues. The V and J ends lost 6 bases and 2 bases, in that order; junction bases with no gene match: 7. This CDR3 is CASSPSLAGAYNEQFF. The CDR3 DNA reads TGTGCCAGCAGCCCCTCCCTAGCGGGGGCCTACAATGAGCAGTTCTTC.

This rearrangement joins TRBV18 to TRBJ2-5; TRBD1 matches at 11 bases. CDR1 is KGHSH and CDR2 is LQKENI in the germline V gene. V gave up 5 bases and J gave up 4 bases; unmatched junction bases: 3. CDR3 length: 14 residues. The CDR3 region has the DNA TGTGCCAGCTCATCAGGACAGGGGGCAGAGACCCAGTACTTC. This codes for CASSSGQGAETQYF.

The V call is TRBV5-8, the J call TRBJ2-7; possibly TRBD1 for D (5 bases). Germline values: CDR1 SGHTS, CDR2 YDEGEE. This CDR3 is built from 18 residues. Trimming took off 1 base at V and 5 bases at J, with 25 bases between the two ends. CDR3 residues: CASSLLVPRIRGSHEQYF. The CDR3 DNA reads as TGTGCCAGCAGCTTGTTAGTGCCCCGGATTAGGGGATCCCACGAGCAGTACTTC.

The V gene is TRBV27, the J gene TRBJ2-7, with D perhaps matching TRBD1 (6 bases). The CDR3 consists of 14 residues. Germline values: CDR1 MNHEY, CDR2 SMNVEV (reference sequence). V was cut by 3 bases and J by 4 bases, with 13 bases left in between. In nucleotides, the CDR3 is TGTGCCAGCAGTTTCGCCCTGCAGGGGTACGAGCAGTACTTC. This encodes CASSFALQGYEQYF.

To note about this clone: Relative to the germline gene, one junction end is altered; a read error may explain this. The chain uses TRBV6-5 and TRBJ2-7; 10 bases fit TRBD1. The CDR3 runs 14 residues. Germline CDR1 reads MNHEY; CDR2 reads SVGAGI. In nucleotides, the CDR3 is TGTGCCAGCAGTCCACGGACAGGGGGATACGAGCAGTGCTTC. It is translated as CASSPRTGGYEQCF.

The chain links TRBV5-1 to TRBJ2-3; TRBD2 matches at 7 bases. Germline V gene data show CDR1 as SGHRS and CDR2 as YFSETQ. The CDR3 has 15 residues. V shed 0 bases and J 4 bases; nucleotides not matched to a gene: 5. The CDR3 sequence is CASSLGLAGPDTQYF. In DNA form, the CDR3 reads TGCGCCAGCAGCTTGGGACTAGCCGGACCAGATACGCAGTATTTT.

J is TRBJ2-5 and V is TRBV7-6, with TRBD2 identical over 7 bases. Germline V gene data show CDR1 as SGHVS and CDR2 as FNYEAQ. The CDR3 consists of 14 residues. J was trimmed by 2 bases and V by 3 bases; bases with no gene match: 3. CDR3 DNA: TGTGCCAGCAGCTTGGGGGGGTCTCAAGAGACCCAGTACTTC. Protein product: CASSLGGSQETQYF.

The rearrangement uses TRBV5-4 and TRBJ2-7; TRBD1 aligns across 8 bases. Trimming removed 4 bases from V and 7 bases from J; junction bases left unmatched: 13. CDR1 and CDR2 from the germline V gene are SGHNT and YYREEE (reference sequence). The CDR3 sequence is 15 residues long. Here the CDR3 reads CASSRTDRDSFEQYF. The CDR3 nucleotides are TGTGCCAGCAGCCGTACGGACAGGGATTCGTTTGAGCAGTACTTC. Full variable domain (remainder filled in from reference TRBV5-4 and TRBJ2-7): ETGVTQSPTHLIKTRGQQVTLRCSSQSGHNTVSWYQQALGQGPQFIFQYYREEENGRGNFPPRFSGLQFPNYSSELNVNALELDDSALYLCASSRTDRDSFEQYFGPGTRLTVT.

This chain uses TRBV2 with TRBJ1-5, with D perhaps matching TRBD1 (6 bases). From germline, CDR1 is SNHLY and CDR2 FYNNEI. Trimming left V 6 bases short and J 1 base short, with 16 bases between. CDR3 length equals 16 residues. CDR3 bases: TGTGCCAGCAGGGTGCCGGGGGGGGCGAGCAATCAGCCCCAGCATTTT. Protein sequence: CASRVPGGASNQPQHF. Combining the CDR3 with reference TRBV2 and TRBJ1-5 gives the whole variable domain EPEVTQTPSHQVTQMGQEVILRCVPISNHLYFYWYRQILGQKVEFLVSFYNNEISEKSEIFDDQFSVERPDGSNFTLKIRSTKLEDSAMYFCASRVPGGASNQPQHFGDGTRLSIL.

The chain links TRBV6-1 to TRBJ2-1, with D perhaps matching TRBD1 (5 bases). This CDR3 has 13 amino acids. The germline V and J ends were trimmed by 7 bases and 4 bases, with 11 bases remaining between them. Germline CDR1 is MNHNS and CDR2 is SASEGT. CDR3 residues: CASTPQEYNEQFF. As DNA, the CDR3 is TGTGCCAGCACCCCACAGGAGTACAATGAGCAGTTCTTC.

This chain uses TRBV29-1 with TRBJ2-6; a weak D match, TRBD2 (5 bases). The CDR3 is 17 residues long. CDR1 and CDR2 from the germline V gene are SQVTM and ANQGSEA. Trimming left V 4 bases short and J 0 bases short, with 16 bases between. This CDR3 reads CSVVGSERSSGANVLTF. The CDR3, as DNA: TGCAGCGTTGTAGGGTCGGAGCGGAGCTCTGGGGCCAACGTCCTGACTTTC.

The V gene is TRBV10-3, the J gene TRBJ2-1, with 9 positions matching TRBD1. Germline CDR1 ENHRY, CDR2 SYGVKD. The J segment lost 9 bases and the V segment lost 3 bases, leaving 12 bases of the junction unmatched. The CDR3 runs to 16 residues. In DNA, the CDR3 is TGTGCCATCAGTGATCCCGCCGGACAGGGGACAGGTGAGCAGTTCTTC. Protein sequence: CAISDPAGQGTGEQFF.

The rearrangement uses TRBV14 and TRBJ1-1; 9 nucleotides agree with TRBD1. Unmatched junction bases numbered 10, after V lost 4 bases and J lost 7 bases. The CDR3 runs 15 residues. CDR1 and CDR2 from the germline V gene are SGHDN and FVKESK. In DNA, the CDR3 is TGTGCCAGCAGCCGGACAGGGGCCATCGCAAGTGAAGCTTTCTTT. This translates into CASSRTGAIASEAFF.

CDR3 in DNA: TGTGCCAGCAGTTTCACTAGCGGAGCCTACAATGAGCAGTTCTTC. This sequence encodes CASSFTSGAYNEQFF. The J gene is TRBJ2-1, the V gene TRBV27, with 8 positions matching TRBD2. Germline V lookup: CDR1 MNHEY, CDR2 SMNVEV (reference sequence). The V gene end was trimmed by 3 bases and the J gene end by 2 bases; junction bases not matched to a gene: 3. CDR3 length equals 15 residues.

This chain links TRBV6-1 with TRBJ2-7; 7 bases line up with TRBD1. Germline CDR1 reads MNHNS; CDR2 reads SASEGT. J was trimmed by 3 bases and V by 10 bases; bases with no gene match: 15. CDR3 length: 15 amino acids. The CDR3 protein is CATTPSGTADYEQYF. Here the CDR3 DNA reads TGTGCCACCACTCCGTCCGGGACAGCCGACTACGAGCAGTACTTC.

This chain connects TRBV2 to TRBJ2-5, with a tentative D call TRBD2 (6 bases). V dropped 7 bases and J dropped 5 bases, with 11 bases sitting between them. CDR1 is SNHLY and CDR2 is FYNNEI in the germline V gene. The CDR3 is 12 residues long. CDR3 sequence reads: CASTGDSETQYF. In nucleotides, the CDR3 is TGTGCCAGCACCGGGGACTCTGAGACCCAGTACTTC.

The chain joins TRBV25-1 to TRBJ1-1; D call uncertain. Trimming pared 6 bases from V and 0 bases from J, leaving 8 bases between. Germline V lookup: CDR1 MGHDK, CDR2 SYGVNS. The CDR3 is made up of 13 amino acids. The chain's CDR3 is CASSPHMNTEAFF. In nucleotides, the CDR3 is TGTGCCAGCAGCCCGCACATGAACACTGAAGCTTTCTTT.

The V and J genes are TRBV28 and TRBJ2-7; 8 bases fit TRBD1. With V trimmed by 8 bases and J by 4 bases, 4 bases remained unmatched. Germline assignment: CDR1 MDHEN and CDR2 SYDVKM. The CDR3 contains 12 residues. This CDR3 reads CASRTGSYEQYF. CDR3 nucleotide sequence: TGTGCCAGCCGGACAGGGTCTTACGAGCAGTACTTC.